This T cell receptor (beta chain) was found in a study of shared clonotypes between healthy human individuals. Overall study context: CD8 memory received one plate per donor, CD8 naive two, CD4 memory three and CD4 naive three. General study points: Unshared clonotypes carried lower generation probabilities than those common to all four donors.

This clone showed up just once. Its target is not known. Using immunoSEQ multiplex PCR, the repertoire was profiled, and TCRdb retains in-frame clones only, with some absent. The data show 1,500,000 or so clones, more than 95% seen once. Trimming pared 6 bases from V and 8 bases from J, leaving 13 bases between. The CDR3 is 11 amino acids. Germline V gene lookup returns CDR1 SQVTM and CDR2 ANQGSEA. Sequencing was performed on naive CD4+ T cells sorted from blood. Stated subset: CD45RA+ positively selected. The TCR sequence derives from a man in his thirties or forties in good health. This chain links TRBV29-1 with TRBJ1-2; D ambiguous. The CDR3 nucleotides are TGCAGCGTACGGGCCTCCGGCGGCTACACCTTC. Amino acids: CSVRASGGYTF.